The rows below give T cell receptor beta chains drawn from one sample of a study of T cell responses to AZD1222 COVID-19 vaccine. Sequencing used immunoSEQ multiplex PCR; TCRdb keeps in-frame clones, though not all of them. The table lists 95,000 to 110,000 clones, approximately 89% of them singletons. Sequencing used peripheral blood, obtained on day 0 of AZD1222 vaccination. All receptors come from an adult in good health. Both conserved end residues are part of each CDR3. D genes are given only for firm matches. Size tells how often a clone was seen (once, few, many) or the class of an expanded clone, and some rows leave it out.

d_gene: TRBD1
v_gene: TRBV28
abundance: -
j_gene: TRBJ1-6
CDR3aa: CASTPPGQYNPNSPLHF
CDR3nt: TGTGCCAGCACCCCCCCGGGACAGTATAATCCTAATTCACCCCTCCACTTT

d_gene: -
v_gene: TRBV2
abundance: -
j_gene: TRBJ1-2
CDR3aa: CASSEAPYGYTF
CDR3nt: TGTGCCAGCAGTGAGGCCCCCTATGGCTACACCTTC

d_gene: -
v_gene: TRBV9
abundance: -
j_gene: TRBJ2-3
CDR3aa: CASSVVVGDTQYF
CDR3nt: TGTGCCAGCAGCGTAGTTGTGGGCGATACGCAGTATTTT

d_gene: -
v_gene: TRBV7-2
abundance: -
j_gene: TRBJ1-2
CDR3aa: CASSPRTPYGYTF
CDR3nt: TGTGCCAGCAGCCCCCGGACCCCCTATGGCTACACCTTC

d_gene: -
v_gene: TRBV7-9
abundance: -
j_gene: TRBJ2-7
CDR3aa: CASSLGQISLYEQYF
CDR3nt: TGTGCCAGCAGCTTAGGGCAGATATCGCTTTACGAGCAGTACTTC

d_gene: -
v_gene: TRBV6-5
abundance: -
j_gene: TRBJ2-2
CDR3aa: CASSPYRGLTGELFF
CDR3nt: TGTGCCAGCAGTCCCTACAGGGGACTCACCGGGGAGCTGTTTTTT

d_gene: -
v_gene: TRBV2
abundance: -
j_gene: TRBJ1-1
CDR3aa: CASSEMDSYYEAFF
CDR3nt: TGTGCCAGCAGTGAGATGGACAGCTATTATGAAGCTTTCTTT

d_gene: TRBD1
v_gene: TRBV20-1
abundance: -
j_gene: TRBJ2-1
CDR3aa: CSADGTGKFF
CDR3nt: TGCAGTGCGGACGGGACAGGGAAGTTCTTC

d_gene: -
v_gene: TRBV6-5
abundance: -
j_gene: TRBJ2-1
CDR3aa: CASSKNTDNEQFF
CDR3nt: TGTGCCAGCAGTAAAAATACAGACAATGAGCAGTTCTTC

d_gene: TRBD1
v_gene: TRBV24-1
abundance: -
j_gene: TRBJ1-3
CDR3aa: CATLKTGSGNTIYF
CDR3nt: TGTGCCACCTTGAAGACAGGGTCTGGAAACACCATATATTTT

d_gene: TRBD2
v_gene: TRBV5-1
abundance: -
j_gene: TRBJ2-7
CDR3aa: CASSLVSAGSSYEQYF
CDR3nt: TGCGCCAGCAGCTTGGTCTCAGCGGGATCCTCCTACGAGCAGTACTTC

d_gene: -
v_gene: TRBV3-1/TRBV3-2
abundance: -
j_gene: TRBJ2-5
CDR3aa: CASSQDSSGETQYF
CDR3nt: TGTGCCAGCAGCCAAGATAGTTCAGGAGAGACCCAGTACTTC

d_gene: -
v_gene: TRBV20-1
abundance: -
j_gene: TRBJ2-7
CDR3aa: CSGDEQYF
CDR3nt: TGCAGTGGGGACGAGCAGTACTTC

d_gene: TRBD1
v_gene: TRBV19
abundance: -
j_gene: TRBJ1-1
CDR3aa: CASGTGGGEAFF
CDR3nt: TGTGCCAGTGGCACAGGGGGCGGTGAAGCTTTCTTT

d_gene: -
v_gene: TRBV7-9
abundance: -
j_gene: TRBJ2-2
CDR3aa: CASETGASGKAGELFF
CDR3nt: TGTGCCAGCGAGACAGGGGCCAGCGGGAAGGCCGGGGAGCTGTTTTTT

d_gene: -
v_gene: TRBV18
abundance: -
j_gene: TRBJ2-7
CDR3aa: CASSVGYEQYF
CDR3nt: TGTGCCAGCTCAGTAGGGTACGAGCAGTACTTC

d_gene: -
v_gene: TRBV10-1
abundance: -
j_gene: TRBJ2-7
CDR3aa: CASTGTSGSYEQYF
CDR3nt: TGCGCCAGCACAGGGACCTCAGGCTCCTACGAGCAGTACTTC

d_gene: -
v_gene: TRBV27
abundance: once
j_gene: TRBJ2-7
CDR3aa: CASSFGSPISYEQYF
CDR3nt: TGTGCCAGCAGTTTTGGGTCCCCTATCTCCTACGAGCAGTACTTC

d_gene: -
v_gene: TRBV3-1/TRBV3-2
abundance: -
j_gene: TRBJ2-7
CDR3aa: CASSTQRSYEQYF
CDR3nt: TGTGCCAGCAGCACACAGCGTTCCTACGAGCAGTACTTC

d_gene: -
v_gene: TRBV7-9
abundance: -
j_gene: TRBJ1-2
CDR3aa: CASSPPGDGYTF
CDR3nt: TGTGCCAGCAGCCCGCCAGGCGACGGCTACACCTTC

d_gene: -
v_gene: TRBV28
abundance: -
j_gene: TRBJ1-2
CDR3aa: CASSSFWGGHDGYTF
CDR3nt: TGTGCCAGCAGTTCCTTCTGGGGGGGGCACGATGGCTACACCTTC

d_gene: TRBD2
v_gene: TRBV7-2
abundance: -
j_gene: TRBJ2-1
CDR3aa: CASSLSGRGSSYNEQFF
CDR3nt: TGTGCCAGCAGCCTTAGCGGGCGGGGAAGCTCCTACAATGAGCAGTTCTTC

d_gene: TRBD2
v_gene: TRBV2
abundance: -
j_gene: TRBJ2-7
CDR3aa: CASSELAGEYEQYF
CDR3nt: TGTGCCAGCAGTGAACTAGCGGGGGAGTACGAGCAGTACTTC

d_gene: -
v_gene: TRBV2
abundance: -
j_gene: TRBJ2-1
CDR3aa: CASSEAPARTQFF
CDR3nt: TGTGCCAGCAGTGAAGCGCCGGCTAGGACACAGTTCTTC

d_gene: -
v_gene: TRBV7-6
abundance: -
j_gene: TRBJ2-3
CDR3aa: CASSLQEATDTQYF
CDR3nt: TGTGCCAGCAGCTTACAGGAGGCCACAGATACGCAGTATTTT

d_gene: TRBD2
v_gene: TRBV6-5
abundance: once
j_gene: TRBJ2-2
CDR3aa: CASEREGAGELFF
CDR3nt: TGTGCCAGCGAGCGGGAGGGGGCCGGGGAGCTGTTTTTT

d_gene: -
v_gene: TRBV4-2
abundance: -
j_gene: TRBJ1-5
CDR3aa: CASSPNQRGSQPQHF
CDR3nt: TGTGCCAGCAGCCCCAACCAAAGAGGGAGTCAGCCCCAGCATTTT

d_gene: -
v_gene: TRBV27
abundance: -
j_gene: TRBJ2-7
CDR3aa: CASSSPPSYEQYF
CDR3nt: TGTGCCAGCAGTTCCCCCCCTTCCTACGAGCAGTACTTC

d_gene: TRBD1
v_gene: TRBV6-5
abundance: -
j_gene: TRBJ1-6
CDR3aa: CASRGTADNSPLHF
CDR3nt: TGTGCCAGCAGGGGGACAGCAGATAATTCACCCCTCCACTTT

d_gene: -
v_gene: TRBV2
abundance: once
j_gene: TRBJ1-1
CDR3aa: CAVARRGVRNTEAFF
CDR3nt: TGTGCCGTAGCTAGGAGAGGGGTACGTAACACTGAAGCTTTCTTT

d_gene: TRBD1
v_gene: TRBV5-1
abundance: once
j_gene: TRBJ2-1
CDR3aa: CASRGPTGSLSNEQFF
CDR3nt: TGCGCCAGCAGAGGACCGACAGGGTCTTTATCCAATGAGCAGTTCTTC

d_gene: -
v_gene: TRBV24-1
abundance: -
j_gene: TRBJ2-5
CDR3aa: CATSGDPQGETQYF
CDR3nt: TGTGCCACCAGTGGCGACCCGCAAGGGGAGACCCAGTACTTC

d_gene: -
v_gene: TRBV2
abundance: -
j_gene: TRBJ2-7
CDR3aa: CASSEISGGYEQYF
CDR3nt: TGTGCCAGCAGTGAAATTAGCGGAGGCTACGAGCAGTACTTC

d_gene: TRBD1
v_gene: TRBV18
abundance: -
j_gene: TRBJ1-1
CDR3aa: CASSTGGTEAFF
CDR3nt: TGTGCCAGCTCAACAGGGGGCACTGAAGCTTTCTTT

d_gene: -
v_gene: TRBV7-2
abundance: -
j_gene: TRBJ1-3
CDR3aa: CASSTRTVSGNTIYF
CDR3nt: TGTGCCAGCAGCACCCGGACGGTCTCTGGAAACACCATATATTTT

d_gene: -
v_gene: TRBV25-1
abundance: -
j_gene: TRBJ2-1
CDR3aa: CASSEVKGYEQFF
CDR3nt: TGTGCCAGCAGTGAAGTCAAAGGGTATGAGCAGTTCTTC

d_gene: -
v_gene: TRBV19
abundance: -
j_gene: TRBJ2-2
CDR3aa: CASSRGGDTGELFF
CDR3nt: TGTGCCAGTAGTAGAGGAGGTGACACCGGGGAGCTGTTTTTT

d_gene: -
v_gene: TRBV2
abundance: -
j_gene: TRBJ1-5
CDR3aa: CASRSEGRLPQHF
CDR3nt: TGTGCCAGCAGATCGGAGGGAAGGCTGCCCCAGCATTTT

d_gene: -
v_gene: TRBV2
abundance: once
j_gene: TRBJ2-7
CDR3aa: CASSPDRQAYEQYF
CDR3nt: TGTGCCAGCAGCCCCGACAGGCAAGCCTACGAGCAGTACTTC

d_gene: -
v_gene: TRBV29-1
abundance: -
j_gene: TRBJ1-1
CDR3aa: CSVVIRVNTEAFF
CDR3nt: TGCAGCGTTGTGATCAGGGTGAACACTGAAGCTTTCTTT

d_gene: -
v_gene: TRBV30
abundance: -
j_gene: TRBJ1-1
CDR3aa: CAWSPESLGGPGAFF
CDR3nt: TGTGCCTGGAGTCCCGAGTCGTTGGGAGGGCCGGGAGCTTTCTTT

d_gene: -
v_gene: TRBV6-5
abundance: -
j_gene: TRBJ2-5
CDR3aa: CASSYQGGGETQYF
CDR3nt: TGTGCCAGCAGTTACCAGGGGGGTGGGGAGACCCAGTACTTC

d_gene: -
v_gene: TRBV7-8
abundance: -
j_gene: TRBJ2-7
CDR3aa: CASSGGVYYEQYF
CDR3nt: TGTGCCAGCAGCGGGGGCGTATACTACGAGCAGTACTTC

d_gene: -
v_gene: TRBV12-3/TRBV12-4
abundance: -
j_gene: TRBJ1-2
CDR3aa: CASSLRGNYGYTF
CDR3nt: TGTGCCAGCAGTTTAAGGGGGAACTATGGCTACACCTTC

d_gene: TRBD2
v_gene: TRBV6-1
abundance: -
j_gene: TRBJ2-3
CDR3aa: CASSGPLTSGITDTQYF
CDR3nt: TGTGCCAGCAGTGGCCCCCTGACTAGCGGAATCACAGATACGCAGTATTTT

d_gene: -
v_gene: TRBV28
abundance: -
j_gene: TRBJ2-2
CDR3aa: CASSSPLPKRTGELFF
CDR3nt: TGTGCCAGCAGTTCCCCACTCCCAAAGCGGACCGGGGAGCTGTTTTTT

d_gene: -
v_gene: TRBV4-3
abundance: -
j_gene: TRBJ2-7
CDR3aa: CASSQDTYYEQYF
CDR3nt: TGCGCCAGCAGCCAAGATACGTACTACGAGCAGTACTTC

d_gene: -
v_gene: TRBV9
abundance: -
j_gene: TRBJ1-1
CDR3aa: CASSPALNTEAFF
CDR3nt: TGTGCCAGCAGCCCAGCCCTGAACACTGAAGCTTTCTTT

d_gene: -
v_gene: TRBV7-2
abundance: -
j_gene: TRBJ2-7
CDR3aa: CASSFVGSPYEQYF
CDR3nt: TGTGCCAGCAGCTTCGTAGGGAGCCCCTACGAGCAGTACTTC

d_gene: -
v_gene: TRBV6-5
abundance: -
j_gene: TRBJ1-6
CDR3aa: CASSSRGTRNSPLHF
CDR3nt: TGTGCCAGCAGTTCCAGGGGCACGAGAAATTCACCCCTCCACTTT

d_gene: -
v_gene: TRBV11-3
abundance: -
j_gene: TRBJ1-4
CDR3aa: CASSKGEGELFF
CDR3nt: TGTGCCAGCAGCAAAGGGGAAGGGGAACTGTTTTTT

d_gene: TRBD2
v_gene: TRBV6-2/TRBV6-3
abundance: few
j_gene: TRBJ2-1
CDR3aa: CASSYVPSGAHYGEQFF
CDR3nt: TGTGCCAGCAGTTACGTTCCTAGCGGGGCTCACTACGGTGAGCAGTTCTTC

d_gene: TRBD1
v_gene: TRBV30
abundance: once
j_gene: TRBJ1-5
CDR3aa: CAWSVQGINQPQHF
CDR3nt: TGTGCCTGGAGTGTACAGGGGATCAATCAGCCCCAGCATTTT

d_gene: -
v_gene: TRBV5-1
abundance: -
j_gene: TRBJ2-5
CDR3aa: CASSLDGRKLQETQYF
CDR3nt: TGCGCCAGCAGCTTGGACGGTAGGAAACTCCAAGAGACCCAGTACTTC

d_gene: -
v_gene: TRBV18
abundance: once
j_gene: TRBJ1-3
CDR3aa: CASSSYKSGNTIYF
CDR3nt: TGTGCCAGCTCATCCTACAAGTCAGGAAACACCATATATTTT